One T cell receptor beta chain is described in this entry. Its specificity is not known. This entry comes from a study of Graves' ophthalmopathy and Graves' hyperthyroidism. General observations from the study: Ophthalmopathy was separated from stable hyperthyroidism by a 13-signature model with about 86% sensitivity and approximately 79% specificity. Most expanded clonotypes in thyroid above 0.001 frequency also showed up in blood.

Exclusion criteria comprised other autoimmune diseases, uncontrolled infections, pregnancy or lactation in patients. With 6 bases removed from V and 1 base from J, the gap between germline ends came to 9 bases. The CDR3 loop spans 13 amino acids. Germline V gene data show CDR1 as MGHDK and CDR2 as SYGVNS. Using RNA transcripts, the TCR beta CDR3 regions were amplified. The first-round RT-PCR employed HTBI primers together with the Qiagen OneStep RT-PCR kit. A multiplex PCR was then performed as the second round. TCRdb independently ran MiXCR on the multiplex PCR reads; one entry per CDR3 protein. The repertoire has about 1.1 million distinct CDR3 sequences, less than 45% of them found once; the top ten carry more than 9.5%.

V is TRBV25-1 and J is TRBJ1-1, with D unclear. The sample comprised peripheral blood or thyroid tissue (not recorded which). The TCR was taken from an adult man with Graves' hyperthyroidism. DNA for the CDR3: TGTGCCAGCAGAGCCGGAGGGAACACTGAAGCTTTCTTT. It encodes CASRAGGNTEAFF.